This is a list of T cell receptor beta chains from one sample in a study of blood T cells in healthy people across ages. TCRdb independently ran MiXCR on the 5' RACE reads; one entry per CDR3 protein. The sample lists about 680,000 distinct CDR3 sequences; more than 40% were seen once. The sequenced sample was blood. These receptors were taken from a woman between 55 and 75 years old in good health. CDR3s include the opening cysteine and the closing phenylalanine or tryptophan. D genes are given only for firm matches. Part of the rows lack a size; the others show once, few, many or a class for expanded clones.

j_call d_call clone_size v_call cdr3_aa cdr3_nt
TRBJ2-2 TRBD1 NA TRBV12-3/TRBV12-4 CASTWGQGSGELFF TGTGCCAGCACGTGGGGACAGGGTTCCGGGGAGCTGTTTTTT
TRBJ2-5 NA NA TRBV5-5 CASSWTQETQYF TGTGCCAGCAGCTGGACCCAAGAGACCCAGTACTTC
TRBJ1-1 NA NA TRBV19 CASSALGGQTFF TGTGCCAGTAGTGCCCTCGGGGGGCAAACTTTCTTT
TRBJ2-3 TRBD1 NA TRBV2 CASSTQGSLSTDTQYF TGTGCCAGCAGTACACAGGGGTCCCTCAGCACAGATACGCAGTATTTT
TRBJ2-5 NA NA TRBV20-1 CSAKRAPWAGEETQYF TGCAGTGCTAAAAGAGCGCCCTGGGCAGGGGAGGAGACCCAGTACTTC
TRBJ2-7 NA once TRBV3-1 CASSPWRAGLSEQYF TGTGCCAGCAGCCCCTGGCGAGCGGGCCTCTCCGAGCAGTACTTC
TRBJ1-1 NA NA TRBV28 CASSLLLGATEAFF TGTGCCAGCAGTCTTTTACTTGGGGCCACTGAAGCTTTCTTT
TRBJ1-2 TRBD1 NA TRBV6-2/TRBV6-3 CASSVTGTGNGYTF TGTGCCAGCAGTGTAACCGGGACAGGGAATGGCTACACCTTC
TRBJ1-2 NA NA TRBV4-2 CASSQDSRPEGYTF TGTGCCAGCAGCCAAGATTCCCGTCCTGAAGGCTACACCTTC
TRBJ2-1 TRBD1 many TRBV2 CASSPSQGVTYNEQFF TGTGCCAGCAGTCCCTCCCAGGGGGTAACCTACAATGAGCAGTTCTTC
TRBJ1-5 NA few TRBV20-1 CSAYSGRGDQPQHF TGCAGTGCCTACTCTGGGAGGGGGGATCAGCCCCAGCATTTT
TRBJ2-3 TRBD1 NA TRBV2 CASSPGQGGPDTQYF TGTGCCAGCAGCCCCGGACAGGGCGGCCCAGATACGCAGTATTTT
TRBJ1-4 TRBD1 NA TRBV7-2 CASSQTGGREKLFF TGTGCCAGCAGCCAGACAGGGGGCCGTGAAAAACTGTTTTTT
TRBJ2-3 TRBD2 NA TRBV20-1 CSASVRATSGRADTQYF TGCAGTGCTAGCGTCAGGGCGACTAGCGGGAGGGCAGATACGCAGTATTTT
TRBJ1-2 TRBD1 few TRBV5-1 CASRPGTGSSNYGYTF TGCGCCAGCCGGCCGGGGACAGGTTCTTCTAACTATGGCTACACCTTC
TRBJ2-7 TRBD2 NA TRBV12-3/TRBV12-4 CASSMLAGGYEQYF TGTGCCAGCAGTATGCTAGCGGGAGGTTACGAGCAGTACTTC
TRBJ2-1 TRBD2 NA TRBV6-2/TRBV6-3 CAGSYVTSGAYNEQFF TGTGCCGGCAGTTACGTGACTAGCGGAGCCTACAATGAGCAGTTCTTC
TRBJ2-1 TRBD2 many TRBV7-2 CASSLVGLAGRSSYNEQFF TGTGCCAGCAGCTTAGTGGGACTAGCGGGACGAAGCTCCTACAATGAGCAGTTCTTC
TRBJ2-5 NA once TRBV20-1 CSASSSTETQYF TGCAGTGCTAGTAGTAGTACGGAGACCCAGTACTTC
TRBJ2-3 NA few TRBV7-9 CASSHRTGDTQYF TGTGCCAGCAGCCACCGAACGGGAGATACGCAGTATTTT
TRBJ2-7 NA few TRBV7-2 CASSARGGAYEQYF TGTGCCAGCAGCGCGAGGGGAGGCGCCTACGAGCAGTACTTC
TRBJ2-7 TRBD1 NA TRBV20-1 CSARPLNRGMLYEQYF TGCAGTGCTAGACCCTTAAACAGGGGAATGCTCTACGAGCAGTACTTC
TRBJ2-1 TRBD2 NA TRBV7-3 CASSQTSGTYNEQFF TGTGCCAGCAGTCAGACTAGCGGGACGTACAATGAGCAGTTCTTC
TRBJ1-2 NA NA TRBV10-3 CAISAGPPGDYGYTF TGTGCCATCAGTGCGGGACCTCCGGGAGACTATGGCTACACCTTC
TRBJ2-6 NA few TRBV7-2 CASSLPSPSGANVLTF TGTGCCAGCAGCCTCCCTTCTCCCTCCGGGGCCAACGTCCTGACTTTC
TRBJ2-7 TRBD1 NA TRBV27 CATKGQDSYNEQYF TGTGCCACCAAAGGACAGGACTCCTACAATGAGCAGTACTTC
TRBJ2-7 NA NA TRBV4-1 CASSHKETFSYEQYF TGCGCCAGCAGCCACAAAGAGACCTTCTCCTACGAGCAGTACTTC
TRBJ2-3 TRBD2 NA TRBV7-8 CASSLGGLAGSLGTDTQYF TGTGCCAGCAGCTTAGGGGGACTAGCGGGGTCCCTTGGGACAGATACGCAGTATTTT
TRBJ1-1 TRBD1 NA TRBV20-1 CSARLQGGTEAFF TGCAGTGCTAGATTACAGGGGGGCACTGAAGCTTTCTTT
TRBJ2-3 TRBD1 NA TRBV7-6 CASSGDRGGTDTQYF TGTGCCAGCAGCGGAGACAGGGGGGGCACAGATACGCAGTATTTT
TRBJ2-2 NA NA TRBV5-1 CASSLGESPGELFF TGCGCCAGCAGCTTGGGCGAAAGCCCCGGGGAGCTGTTTTTT
TRBJ1-4 NA few TRBV29-1 CSVRGQGRGEKLFF TGCAGCGTTAGAGGGCAGGGTCGTGGTGAAAAACTGTTTTTT
TRBJ1-2 TRBD1 NA TRBV7-2 CASSLLSGGANYGYTF TGTGCCAGCAGCTTATTGTCAGGGGGCGCTAACTATGGCTACACCTTC
TRBJ2-1 TRBD1 NA TRBV6-5 CASSKKDRGLYNEQFF TGTGCCAGCAGTAAGAAGGACAGGGGATTATACAATGAGCAGTTCTTC
TRBJ2-3 TRBD2 NA TRBV20-1 CSASTFGGGDYTQYF TGCAGTGCTAGTACGTTCGGCGGGGGAGACTATACGCAGTATTTT
TRBJ1-2 NA few TRBV14 CASSQDFEGYGYTF TGTGCCAGCAGCCAAGACTTTGAGGGCTATGGCTACACCTTC
TRBJ2-3 TRBD2 NA TRBV9 CASSVPGLVTDTQYF TGTGCCAGCAGCGTACCGGGACTAGTCACAGATACGCAGTATTTT
TRBJ2-3 TRBD2 NA TRBV28 CASSPLRLADSTDTQYF TGTGCCAGCAGTCCCCTTCGACTAGCGGATTCCACAGATACGCAGTATTTT
TRBJ2-7 TRBD2 NA TRBV29-1 CSVETSGRYWGYEQYF TGCAGCGTTGAGACTAGCGGGAGATATTGGGGCTACGAGCAGTACTTC
TRBJ1-2 NA few TRBV5-1 CASRRLGLEYYGYTF TGCGCCAGCAGGAGGTTGGGCCTGGAGTACTATGGCTACACCTTC
TRBJ2-1 TRBD2 NA TRBV10-3 CAISAGRTRGSDEQFF TGTGCCATCAGTGCGGGGCGGACTAGGGGTTCTGATGAGCAGTTCTTC
TRBJ2-4 TRBD1 few TRBV20-1 CSAREGTAGIQYF TGCAGTGCTAGAGAGGGGACAGCTGGCATTCAGTACTTC
TRBJ2-3 NA few TRBV6-1 CASSESWAGDTQYF TGTGCCAGCAGTGAAAGTTGGGCAGGAGATACGCAGTATTTT
TRBJ1-5 TRBD1 NA TRBV20-1 CSAKLGTGGAGNQPQHF TGCAGTGCTAAGCTAGGGACAGGGGGCGCCGGCAATCAGCCCCAGCATTTT
TRBJ2-5 NA NA TRBV30 CAWSVFQAGRNFLEQYF TGTGCCTGGAGTGTATTCCAGGCGGGACGGAACTTCTTGGAGCAGTACTTC
TRBJ2-7 TRBD2 NA TRBV7-9 CASSRTSGSGYEQYF TGTGCCAGCAGCCGGACTAGCGGGAGCGGGTACGAGCAGTACTTC
TRBJ2-2 TRBD2 NA TRBV7-9 CASSPRTSGSISGELFF TGTGCCAGCAGCCCACGGACTAGCGGGAGTATTTCCGGGGAGCTGTTTTTT
TRBJ1-2 NA NA TRBV20-1 CSASKVADYGYTF TGCAGTGCTTCTAAGGTCGCTGACTATGGCTACACCTTC
TRBJ1-2 NA NA TRBV6-5 CASSRPGGTNYGYTF TGTGCCAGCAGTCGCCCAGGAGGGACTAACTATGGCTACACCTTC
TRBJ1-2 NA NA TRBV5-1 CASSLALAGSYGYTF TGCGCCAGCAGCTTGGCTCTGGCAGGGAGCTATGGCTACACCTTC
TRBJ1-2 NA NA TRBV20-1 CSARDLWMGDGYTF TGCAGTGCTAGAGATCTGTGGATGGGTGATGGCTACACCTTC